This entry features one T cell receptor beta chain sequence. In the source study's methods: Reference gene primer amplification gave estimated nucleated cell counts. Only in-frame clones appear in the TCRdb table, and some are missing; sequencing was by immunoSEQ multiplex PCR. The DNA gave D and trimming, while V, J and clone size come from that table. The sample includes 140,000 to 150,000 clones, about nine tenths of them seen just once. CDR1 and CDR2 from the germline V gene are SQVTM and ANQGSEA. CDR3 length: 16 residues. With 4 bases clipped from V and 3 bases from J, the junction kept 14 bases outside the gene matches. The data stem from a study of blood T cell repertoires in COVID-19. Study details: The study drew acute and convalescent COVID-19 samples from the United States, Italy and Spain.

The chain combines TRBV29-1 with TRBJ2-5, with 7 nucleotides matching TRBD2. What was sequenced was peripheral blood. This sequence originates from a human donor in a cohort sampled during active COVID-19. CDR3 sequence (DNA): TGCAGCGTTGTTCGTCGGGGTGGCGGGAGCGAAGAGACCCAGTACTTC. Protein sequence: CSVVRRGGGSEETQYF.